This T cell receptor (beta chain) is from a study of technical replicates of blood from a few donors. CDR1 and CDR2 from the germline V gene are LGHNA and YNFKEQ. The CDR3 runs 15 residues. The junction had 3 bases not matched to a gene; V was cut back by 5 bases and J by 1 base. TCRdb keeps only in-frame clones here, not all; method: immunoSEQ multiplex PCR. This repertoire shows about 50,000 clones, around nine tenths found once; its top ten account for under 5%. The TCR originated in a human donor in good health. Some clones in this sample may be carry-over from other donors' samples. The chain uses TRBV4-2 and TRBJ1-3; 9 bases agree with TRBD1. Input material: PBMCs. The CDR3 region is CASSWTGESGNTIYF. CDR3 nucleotide sequence: TGTGCCAGCAGCTGGACAGGGGAGTCTGGAAACACCATATATTTT.